This passage covers 9 T cell receptor beta chains from one sample sequenced in a study. TCRdb recomputed calls from the RT-PCR reads with MiXCR, one row per CDR3 protein. The data contain about 680,000 distinct CDR3 sequences, 13% to 15% of them singletons. Sample: memory CD4+ T cells from blood. Receptors were obtained from a female donor in good health, serving as a healthy control.

The table lists this clonotype with a few counts. The chain couples TRBV21-1 to TRBJ1-1. TRBV21-1 counts as a pseudogene. The CDR3 length is 11 residues. In DNA, the CDR3 is TGTGCCAGCAGCAATAGCACTAAAGCTTTCTTT. It codes for CASSNSTKAFF.

In its sample, this clonotype was seen a few times. The CDR3 DNA reads as TGTGCCAGCAGCCGACCAGAAGCCACCGGGGAGCTGTTTTTT. It codes for CASSRPEATGELFF. The gene calls are TRBV4-2 and TRBJ2-2; D is unresolved. CDR1 and CDR2 from the germline V gene are LGHNA and YNFKEQ. Trimming shortened V by 4 bases and J by 4 bases, and 10 bases separated the two germline ends. This CDR3 has 14 residues.

The table lists this clonotype with a few counts. The rearrangement joins TRBV5-1 to TRBJ2-2; 9 nucleotides agree with TRBD1. CDR3 length: 14 amino acids. Trimming at V came to 3 bases and at J to 5 bases, leaving 2 bases not matched to a gene. Germline CDR1 is SGHRS and CDR2 is YFSETQ. In nucleotides, the CDR3 is TGCGCCAGCAGCTCACAGGGGGCGACCGGGGAGCTGTTTTTT. Protein product: CASSSQGATGELFF.

At least ten counts were recorded for this clonotype. V gene TRBV6-5 combines with J gene TRBJ2-1; D possibly corresponds to TRBD2 (6 bases). V was cut by 4 bases and J by 8 bases, with 24 bases left in between. CDR1 is MNHEY, CDR2 SVGAGI, per germline. The CDR3 runs 17 residues. DNA for the CDR3: TGTGCCAGCAGTTCCGCGCCCGCTAGCGTTGGATCGCATGAGCAGTTCTTC. This gives the protein CASSSAPASVGSHEQFF.

This sequence joins TRBV5-8 and TRBJ2-6; D ambiguous. V shed 4 bases and J shed 1 base, with 9 bases lying between them. The CDR3 covers 15 residues. The V gene's germline CDR1 is SGHTS and CDR2 YDEGEE. This CDR3 is CASSPLYSGANVLTF. CDR3 sequence (DNA): TGTGCCAGCAGCCCTCTTTATTCTGGGGCCAACGTCCTGACTTTC.

In this sample, this clonotype turned up a few times. The chain carries TRBV7-2 and TRBJ2-5, with 7 bases fitting TRBD1. This CDR3 is built from 14 residues. Trimming took 6 bases from V and 7 from J; bases not matched to a gene: 11. The germline gives CDR1 SGHTA, CDR2 FQGNSA. The CDR3 coding sequence is TGTGCCAGCAGTTCTCTGCAGGGGGTAGTGACCCAGTACTTC. It codes for CASSSLQGVVTQYF.

This clonotype occurred a few times. This chain uses TRBV6-1 with TRBJ2-2, with a weak D call TRBD2 (6 bases). With 0 bases removed from V and 0 bases from J, the gap between germline ends came to 8 bases. Per germline, CDR1 MNHNS and CDR2 SASEGT. This CDR3 contains 16 residues. CDR3 bases: TGTGCCAGCAGTGAAGCGGGGGGAACGAACACCGGGGAGCTGTTTTTT. Its translation: CASSEAGGTNTGELFF.

The table lists this clonotype with a count of one. The V gene is TRBV19, the J gene TRBJ1-1; weak D call: TRBD1 (6 bases). This CDR3 comprises 16 residues. Germline lookup yields CDR1 LNHDA and CDR2 SQIVND (reference sequence). Trimming stripped 9 bases from V and 0 bases from J, with 20 bases between. CDR3 DNA sequence: TGTGCCAGCCGACGGCAGGGGACGAGCGTGAACACTGAAGCTTTCTTT. Protein: CASRRQGTSVNTEAFF.

This clonotype was found many times. The chain couples TRBV5-6 to TRBJ2-5; maybe TRBD1 (6 bases). V was clipped by 4 bases and J by 4 bases, with 11 bases between them. The germline CDR1 and CDR2 sequences are SGHDT and YYEEEE. The CDR3 extends over 13 amino acids. CDR3 coding DNA: TGTGCCAGCAGCCACTTCAGGGGAGAGACCCAGTACTTC. Its protein product is CASSHFRGETQYF.